This T cell receptor (beta chain) was recorded in a study of T cells in Graves' hyperthyroidism and ophthalmopathy. At the level of the study: Peripheral blood was taken when the disease was first diagnosed, before any treatment began.

This clonotype was observed a handful of times. CDR3 length: 14 residues. Per the germline V gene, CDR1 is LNHNV and CDR2 is YYDKDF (reference sequence). With 4 bases removed from V and 6 bases from J, the gap between germline ends came to 15 bases. Researchers amplified the TCR beta CDR3 regions from RNA transcripts. The study used the HTBI primer set for a first-round RT-PCR of the TCR CDR3. TCRdb called the multiplex PCR reads again in MiXCR, with one record for every CDR3 protein. Of 640,000 or so distinct CDR3 sequences in the sample, roughly 14% are singletons; the top ten hold over 3.5%. The sequenced material came from blood. This rearrangement joins TRBV15 to TRBJ1-1, with D possibly matching TRBD1 (5 bases). The clonotype comes from a woman aged 40 to 50 with Graves' ophthalmopathy. CDR3 residues: CATSIYQGVAEAFF. CDR3 bases: TGTGCCACCAGCATATACCAGGGTGTCGCTGAAGCTTTCTTT.